This T cell receptor (beta chain) came from a study of graft-versus-host responses after intestinal transplantation. Study findings and constraints: Recipient marrow harbored GvH clones, some of which surfaced first in ileum or blood. Clonal ratios of graft-versus-host to host-versus-graft in allografts were high for patients exhibiting graft-donor T cell macrochimerism.

A remark on this clone: Its antigen remains unidentified.

Generated by immunoSEQ multiplex PCR, the TCRdb table keeps only in-frame clones and is missing some. The data contain 14,000 or so clones, 87% of them singletons. Germline V gene lookup returns CDR1 MDHEN and CDR2 SYDVKM. This CDR3 has 16 amino acids. With 3 bases clipped from V and 2 bases from J, the junction kept 1 base outside the gene matches. V gene TRBV28 combines with J gene TRBJ2-3; TRBD2 aligns across 14 bases. This clonotype was obtained from a human patient who received an intestinal transplant, so some T cells may come from the graft donor. The sequencing used bone marrow, collected more than 120 days after intestinal transplantation. The CDR3 DNA is TGTGCCAGCAGTTTGACTAGCGGGAGGGCCACAGATACGCAGTATTTT. This translates into CASSLTSGRATDTQYF.